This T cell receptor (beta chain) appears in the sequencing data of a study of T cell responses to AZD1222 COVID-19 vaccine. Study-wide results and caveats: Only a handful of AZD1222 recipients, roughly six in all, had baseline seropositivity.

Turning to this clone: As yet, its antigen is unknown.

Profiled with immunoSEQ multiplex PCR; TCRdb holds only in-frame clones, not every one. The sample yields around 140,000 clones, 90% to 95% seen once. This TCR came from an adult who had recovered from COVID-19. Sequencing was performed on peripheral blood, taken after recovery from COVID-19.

Here the CDR3 reads CASSETGGPGELFF. The DNA for the CDR3 is TGCGCCAGCAGTGAGACAGGGGGCCCCGGGGAGCTGTTTTTT. The chain uses TRBV10-2 and TRBJ2-2; 9 bases align to TRBD1. The CDR3 is 14 amino acids. Unmatched junction bases numbered 1, after V lost 2 bases and J lost 6 bases. In germline, CDR1 is WSHSY, CDR2 SAAADI.